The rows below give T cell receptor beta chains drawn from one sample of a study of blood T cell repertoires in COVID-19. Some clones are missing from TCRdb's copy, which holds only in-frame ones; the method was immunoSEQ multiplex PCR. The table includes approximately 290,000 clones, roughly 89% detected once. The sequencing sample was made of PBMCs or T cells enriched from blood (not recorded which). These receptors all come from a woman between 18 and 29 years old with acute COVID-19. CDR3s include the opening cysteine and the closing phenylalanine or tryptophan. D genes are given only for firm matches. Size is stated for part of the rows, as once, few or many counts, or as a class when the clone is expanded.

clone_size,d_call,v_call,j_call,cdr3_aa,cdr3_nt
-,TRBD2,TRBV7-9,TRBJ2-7,CASSPLLGDGGTYEQYF,TGTGCCAGCAGCCCCCTTCTTGGGGACGGGGGGACCTACGAGCAGTACTTC
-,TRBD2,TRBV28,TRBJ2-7,CASSSGTSGTYEQYF,TGTGCCAGCAGTTCCGGGACTAGCGGAACCTACGAGCAGTACTTC
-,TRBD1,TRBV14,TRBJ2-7,CASSFRDRLYEQYF,TGTGCCAGCAGCTTCCGGGACAGACTTTACGAGCAGTACTTC
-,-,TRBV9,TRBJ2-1,CASSVDPGRSVEQFF,TGTGCCAGCAGCGTAGACCCGGGAAGGTCGGTTGAGCAGTTCTTC
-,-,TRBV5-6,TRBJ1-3,CASSLNPSSGNTIYF,TGTGCCAGCAGCTTGAACCCGAGCTCTGGAAACACCATATATTTT
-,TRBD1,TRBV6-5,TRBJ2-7,CATRGSGGYEQYF,TGTGCCACCAGGGGGTCCGGAGGCTACGAGCAGTACTTC
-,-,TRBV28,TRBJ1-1,CASSLRQRDQAFF,TGTGCCAGCAGTTTGAGACAGCGAGACCAAGCTTTCTTT
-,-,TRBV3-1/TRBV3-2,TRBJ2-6,CASSIRGTGANVLTF,TGTGCCAGCAGCATCCGAGGGACTGGGGCCAACGTCCTGACTTTC
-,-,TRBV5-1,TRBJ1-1,CASSLLTGKNTEAFF,TGCGCCAGCAGCTTGCTTACAGGGAAGAACACTGAAGCTTTCTTT
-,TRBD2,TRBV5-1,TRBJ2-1,CASSLSGTLGNNEQFF,TGCGCCAGCAGCCTTAGCGGGACTCTAGGGAACAATGAGCAGTTCTTC
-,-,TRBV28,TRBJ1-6,CASRTGGAYNSPLHF,TGTGCCAGCCGGACCGGCGGGGCTTATAATTCACCCCTCCACTTT
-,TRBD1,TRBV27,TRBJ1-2,CASSSLGTGNYGYTF,TGTGCCAGCAGTTCCCTCGGGACAGGGAACTATGGCTACACCTTC
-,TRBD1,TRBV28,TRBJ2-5,CASSLWRQGAETQYF,TGTGCCAGCAGTTTATGGAGACAGGGGGCAGAGACCCAGTACTTC
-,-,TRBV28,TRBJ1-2,CASSRRSVWGDYGYTF,TGTGCCAGCAGCCGAAGATCCGTCTGGGGGGACTATGGCTACACCTTC
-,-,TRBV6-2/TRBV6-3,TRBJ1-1,CASSSTFAGFLNTEAFF,TGTGCCAGCAGTTCAACATTCGCAGGGTTTCTGAACACTGAAGCTTTCTTT
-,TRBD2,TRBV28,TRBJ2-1,CASSLQDLASGHNEQFF,TGTGCCAGCAGTCTACAGGATCTAGCTAGCGGGCACAATGAGCAGTTCTTC
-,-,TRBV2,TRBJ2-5,CASREEGGAWETQYF,TGTGCCAGCCGAGAAGAGGGGGGGGCTTGGGAGACCCAGTACTTC
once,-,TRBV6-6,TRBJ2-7,CASTSPNSRSTYEQYF,TGTGCCAGCACCTCCCCTAACTCCCGGAGCACCTACGAGCAGTACTTC
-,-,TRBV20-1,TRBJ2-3,CSGSGEDTQYF,TGCAGTGGGTCTGGGGAGGATACGCAGTATTTT
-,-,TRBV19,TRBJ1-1,CASSRADTEAFF,TGTGCCAGTAGTAGAGCGGACACTGAAGCTTTCTTT
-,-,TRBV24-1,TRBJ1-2,CATSDRGFSYTF,TGTGCCACCAGTGACCGGGGTTTTAGCTACACCTTC
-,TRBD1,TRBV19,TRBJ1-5,CASRGTGDQPQHF,TGTGCCAGTAGGGGGACAGGGGATCAGCCCCAGCATTTT
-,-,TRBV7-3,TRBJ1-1,CASKFGGRTTEAFF,TGTGCCAGTAAGTTCGGAGGGAGGACAACTGAAGCTTTCTTT
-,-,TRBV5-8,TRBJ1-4,CASSWGRVNEKLFF,TGTGCCAGCAGCTGGGGGCGGGTTAATGAAAAACTGTTTTTT
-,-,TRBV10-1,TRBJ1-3,CANITGRNSGNTIYF,TGCGCCAACATAACAGGGCGCAACTCTGGAAACACCATATATTTT
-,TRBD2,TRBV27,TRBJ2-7,CASSLSGDYVYEQYF,TGTGCCAGCAGTTTATCGGGGGACTATGTCTACGAGCAGTACTTC
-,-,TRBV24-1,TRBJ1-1,CATSGTGYTEAFF,TGTGCCACCAGTGGAACAGGGTACACTGAAGCTTTCTTT
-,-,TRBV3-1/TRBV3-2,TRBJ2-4,CASSQVSGKSLLAKNIQYF,TGTGCCAGCAGCCAAGTGAGCGGAAAAAGCTTGCTAGCCAAAAACATTCAGTACTTC
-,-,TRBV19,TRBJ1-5,CASSDRKDQPQHF,TGTGCCAGTAGTGACAGAAAAGATCAGCCCCAGCATTTT
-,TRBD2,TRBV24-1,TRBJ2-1,CAIGLVGERSSYNEQFF,TGTGCCATCGGACTAGTGGGGGAGAGGTCCTCCTACAATGAGCAGTTCTTC
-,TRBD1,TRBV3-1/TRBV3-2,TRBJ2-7,CASSPRGSSEQYF,TGTGCCAGCAGCCCCAGGGGGAGTTCCGAGCAGTACTTC